Here is one T cell receptor beta chain with its context. The protocol was immunoSEQ multiplex PCR, while the TCRdb copy is restricted to in-frame clones and leaves out a portion. The table shows about 100,000 clones, with 80% occurring only once. The sample comes from a study of blood T cell repertoires in COVID-19. Across the whole study: Material from acute and convalescent COVID-19 was sourced from the United States, Italy and Spain.

This CDR3 comprises 15 residues. In germline, CDR1 is ENHRY, CDR2 SYGVKD. V lost 0 bases and J lost 7, with 13 bases in between. Source material: peripheral blood. The chain uses TRBV10-3 and TRBJ2-1; a possible D gene is TRBD1 (5 bases). The receptor's source is a woman aged 65 to 85 with acute or convalescent COVID-19. CDR3 protein: CAISESRAGENEQFF. In DNA, the CDR3 is TGTGCCATCAGTGAGTCCAGGGCTGGCGAAAATGAGCAGTTCTTC.